The sample holds one count of the clone carrying this TCR beta chain. Its specificity is unknown. V shed 4 bases, J shed 5 bases, and the junction held 8 bases outside the gene matches. Germline V lookup: CDR1 DFQATT, CDR2 SNEGSKA (reference sequence). The CDR3 consists of 15 residues. The entry originates in a study of post-analysis software for immune sequencing data. Turning to the study itself: Clinical courses comprised relapsing-remitting, secondary progressive and progressive-relapsing multiple sclerosis.

The study, taken as a whole, reports: Same-batch samples co-clustered strongly by F measure. Patients had higher frequencies than controls of four to six TRBV segments, including TRBV5-6, TRBV5-1 and TRBV20-1. There was significantly lower normalized Chao1 diversity in multiple sclerosis patients than in controls.

Unique molecular identifiers were carried by the TCR beta cDNA libraries. Once roughly 0.95 to 10 million T cells were used, hundreds of thousands of cDNA molecules resulted. TCRdb recomputed calls from the PCR reads with MiXCR, one row per CDR3 protein. The table shows 250,000 to 300,000 distinct CDR3 sequences, with 36% occurring only once. The sequence was collected from a girl aged 10 to 17 with multiple sclerosis. This rearrangement joins TRBV20-1 to TRBJ2-3; 11 bases are a match to TRBD1. Sequencing was performed on blood. The CDR3 DNA reads TGCAGTGCTACCTCGGGACAGGGGGTTGAAGATACGCAGTATTTT. Its translation is CSATSGQGVEDTQYF.